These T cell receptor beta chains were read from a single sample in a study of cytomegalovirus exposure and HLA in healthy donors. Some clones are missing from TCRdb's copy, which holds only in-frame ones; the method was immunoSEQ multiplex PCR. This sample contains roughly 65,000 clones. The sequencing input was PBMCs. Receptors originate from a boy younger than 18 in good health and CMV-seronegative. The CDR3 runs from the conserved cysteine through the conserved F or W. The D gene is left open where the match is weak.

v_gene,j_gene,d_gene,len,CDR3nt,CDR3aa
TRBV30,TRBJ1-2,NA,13,TGTGCCTGGAGTGTCGACAGCTACTATGGCTACACCTTC,CAWSVDSYYGYTF
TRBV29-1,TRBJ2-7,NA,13,TGCAGCGTGCTACGGGACACGACCTACGAGCAGTACTTC,CSVLRDTTYEQYF
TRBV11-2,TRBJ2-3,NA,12,TGTGCCAGCGCCCTGGACAGAGATACGCAGTATTTT,CASALDRDTQYF
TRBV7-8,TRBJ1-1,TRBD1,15,TGTGCCAGCAGCTTTCCCGGGACAGGGTTCACTGAAGCTTTCTTT,CASSFPGTGFTEAFF
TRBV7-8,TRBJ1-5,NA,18,TGTGCCAGCAGCTTAGTTCCCTGGGCAGGGGTGAGCAATCAGCCCCAGCATTTT,CASSLVPWAGVSNQPQHF
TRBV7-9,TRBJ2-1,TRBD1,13,TGTGCCAGCAGCTTCGAGGGGGCCGATGAGCAGTTCTTC,CASSFEGADEQFF
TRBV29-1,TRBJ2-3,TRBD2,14,TGCAGCGCTCCTAGCGGGAGTATCGCAGATACGCAGTATTTT,CSAPSGSIADTQYF
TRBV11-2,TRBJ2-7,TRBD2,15,TGTGCCAGCAGACATCCTAGCGGGAGCAGGTACGAGCAGTACTTC,CASRHPSGSRYEQYF
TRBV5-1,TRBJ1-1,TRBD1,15,TGCGCCAGCAGCTTGGGGACAGGGTCGAACACTGAAGCTTTCTTT,CASSLGTGSNTEAFF
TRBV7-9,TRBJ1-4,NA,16,TGTGCCAGCAGCTTAGGGGAGGAGGGATGGCATGAAAAACTGTTTTTT,CASSLGEEGWHEKLFF
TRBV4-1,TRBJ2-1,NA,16,TGCGCCAGCAGCCAAGACATCCAGCGGACCGCTAATGAGCAGTTCTTC,CASSQDIQRTANEQFF
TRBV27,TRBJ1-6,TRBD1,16,TGTGCCAGCAGTTTATCTATGGACAGGGGTAATTCACCCCTCCACTTT,CASSLSMDRGNSPLHF
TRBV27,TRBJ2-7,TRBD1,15,TGTGCCAGCAGCAGGTCTCGACAGGGGGCGAGGGAGCAGTACTTC,CASSRSRQGAREQYF
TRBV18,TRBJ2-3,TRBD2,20,TGTGCCAGCTCACCACCTTTTTCAGGTATCGCGGGAGGGAGCACAGATACGCAGTATTTT,CASSPPFSGIAGGSTDTQYF
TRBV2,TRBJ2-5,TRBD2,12,TGTGCCAGCAGTGAAAAAGCGGGAACCCAGTACTTC,CASSEKAGTQYF
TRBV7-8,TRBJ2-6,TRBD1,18,TGTGCCAGCAGCCGATCAGGGGGCTCCCTCTCTGGGGCCAACGTCCTGACTTTC,CASSRSGGSLSGANVLTF
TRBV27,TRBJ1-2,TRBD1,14,TGTGCCAGCAGTTTAGCGGGACAGAACTATGGCTACACCTTC,CASSLAGQNYGYTF
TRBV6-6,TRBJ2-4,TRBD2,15,TGTGCCAGCAGCCCTAGCGGACTAGCCAAAAACATTCAGTACTTC,CASSPSGLAKNIQYF
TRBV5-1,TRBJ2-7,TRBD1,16,TGCGCCAGCAGCACGAACATTGGACAGGGAATCTACGAGCAGTACTTC,CASSTNIGQGIYEQYF
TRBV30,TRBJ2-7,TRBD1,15,TGTGCCTGGAGTTACAATCGACAGGGGCCCTACGAGCAGTACTTC,CAWSYNRQGPYEQYF
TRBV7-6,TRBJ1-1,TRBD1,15,TGTGCCAGCAGCTTAGGACAGGGAGGCGACACTGAAGCTTTCTTT,CASSLGQGGDTEAFF
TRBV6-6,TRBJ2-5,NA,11,TGTGCCAGCGCGGTAGAGGGGACCCAGTACTTC,CASAVEGTQYF
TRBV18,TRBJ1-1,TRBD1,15,TGTGCCAGCTCACTTGGGACAGGCCTTAACACTGAAGCTTTCTTT,CASSLGTGLNTEAFF
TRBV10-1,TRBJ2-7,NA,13,TGCGCCAGCAGTGTGGGCAGTTCCTACGAGCAGTACTTC,CASSVGSSYEQYF
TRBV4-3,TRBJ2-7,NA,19,TGCGCCAGCAGCCAAGATGTCAGGGGAGGGGCCCTCACCCCTTACGAGCAGTACTTC,CASSQDVRGGALTPYEQYF